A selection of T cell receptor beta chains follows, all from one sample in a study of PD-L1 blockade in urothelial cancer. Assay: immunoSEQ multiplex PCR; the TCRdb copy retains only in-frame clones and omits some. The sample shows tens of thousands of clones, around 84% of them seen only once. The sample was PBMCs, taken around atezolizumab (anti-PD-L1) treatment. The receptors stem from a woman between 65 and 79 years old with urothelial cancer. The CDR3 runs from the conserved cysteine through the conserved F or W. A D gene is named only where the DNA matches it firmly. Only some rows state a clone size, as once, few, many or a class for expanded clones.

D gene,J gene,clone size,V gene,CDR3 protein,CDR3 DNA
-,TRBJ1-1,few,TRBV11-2,CASSPAQGSSTEAFF,TGTGCCAGCAGCCCAGCACAGGGTTCCTCCACTGAAGCTTTCTTT
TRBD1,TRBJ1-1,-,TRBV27,CASSRQGALRTEAFF,TGTGCCAGCAGTCGGCAGGGGGCTTTACGCACTGAAGCTTTCTTT
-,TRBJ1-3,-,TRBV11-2,CASSEFPATGRNTIYF,TGTGCCAGCAGCGAATTCCCGGCGACAGGTAGAAACACCATATATTTT
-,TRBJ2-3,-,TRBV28,CASSQSKAGGTDTQYF,TGTGCCAGCAGTCAATCAAAGGCAGGGGGCACAGATACGCAGTATTTT
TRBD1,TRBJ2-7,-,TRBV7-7,CASSLGDRGRYEQYF,TGTGCCAGCAGCTTAGGGGACAGGGGAAGGTACGAGCAGTACTTC
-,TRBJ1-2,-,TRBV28,CASSPGAGPNWGYTF,TGTGCCAGCAGTCCTGGGGCCGGACCCAACTGGGGCTACACCTTC
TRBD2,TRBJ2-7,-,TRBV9,CASSALGLGGADEQYF,TGTGCCAGCAGCGCCCTGGGTCTCGGGGGGGCCGACGAGCAGTACTTC
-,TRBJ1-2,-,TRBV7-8,CASSLREVDNYGYTF,TGTGCCAGCAGCTTAAGGGAGGTGGACAACTATGGCTACACCTTC
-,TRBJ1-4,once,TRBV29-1,CSVRGTSTNEKLFF,TGCAGCGTTAGGGGCACCTCAACTAATGAAAAACTGTTTTTT
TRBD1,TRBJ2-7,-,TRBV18,CASSAGQGAREQYF,TGTGCCAGCTCAGCGGGACAGGGGGCGCGGGAGCAGTACTTC
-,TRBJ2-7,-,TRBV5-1,CASSPLGHRGYEQYF,TGCGCCAGCAGCCCACTGGGACACCGAGGCTACGAGCAGTACTTC
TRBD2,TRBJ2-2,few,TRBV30,CAWSRLAGGHPGELFF,TGTGCCTGGAGTCGACTAGCGGGGGGGCATCCCGGGGAGCTGTTTTTT
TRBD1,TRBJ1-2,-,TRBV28,CASSFFGQAYGYTF,TGTGCCAGCAGTTTTTTCGGACAGGCCTATGGCTACACCTTC
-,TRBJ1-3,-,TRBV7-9,CASSRVDSGNTIYF,TGTGCCAGCAGCCGGGTTGACTCTGGAAACACCATATATTTT
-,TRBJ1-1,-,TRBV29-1,CSVDGGWVNTEAFF,TGCAGCGTTGATGGAGGATGGGTGAACACTGAAGCTTTCTTT
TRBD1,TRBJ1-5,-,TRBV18,CASSPGGQGTGSNQPQHF,TGTGCCAGCTCACCAGGGGGACAGGGGACCGGTAGCAATCAGCCCCAGCATTTT
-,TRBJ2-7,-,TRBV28,CASRIVGAGDEQYF,TGTGCCAGCAGGATCGTGGGGGCCGGGGACGAGCAGTACTTC
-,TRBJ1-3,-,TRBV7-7,CASSPTGAGNTIYF,TGTGCCAGCAGCCCAACGGGGGCTGGAAACACCATATATTTT
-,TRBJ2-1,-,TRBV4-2,CASSPAAGQYNEQFF,TGTGCCAGCAGCCCGGCCGCCGGACAGTACAATGAGCAGTTCTTC
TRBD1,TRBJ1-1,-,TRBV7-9,CASSSTTGTENTEAFF,TGTGCCAGCAGCTCCACCACCGGGACAGAGAACACTGAAGCTTTCTTT
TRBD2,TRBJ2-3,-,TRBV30,CAWRASGITDTQYF,TGTGCCTGGAGGGCTAGCGGGATCACAGATACGCAGTATTTT
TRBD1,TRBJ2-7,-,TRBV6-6,CASSLGGWSSYEQYF,TGTGCCAGCAGTTTAGGGGGCTGGAGCTCCTACGAGCAGTACTTC
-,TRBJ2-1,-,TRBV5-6,CASSLLRLFYNEQFF,TGTGCCAGCAGCTTGCTCCGACTTTTCTACAATGAGCAGTTCTTC
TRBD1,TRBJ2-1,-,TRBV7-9,CASSLGQGSSYNEQFF,TGTGCCAGCAGCTTAGGACAGGGAAGCTCCTACAATGAGCAGTTCTTC
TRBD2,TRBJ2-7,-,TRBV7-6,CASSGGVEYEQYF,TGTGCCAGCAGCGGGGGGGTCGAATACGAGCAGTACTTC
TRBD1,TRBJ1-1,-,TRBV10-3,CAIRLQGHDTEAFF,TGTGCCATCAGGTTACAGGGGCATGACACTGAAGCTTTCTTT
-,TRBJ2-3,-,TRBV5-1,CASKSGGNTDTQYF,TGCGCCAGCAAATCAGGGGGGAACACAGATACGCAGTATTTT
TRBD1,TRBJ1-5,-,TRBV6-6,CASSTSTGWMNQPQHF,TGTGCCAGCAGTACCTCGACAGGGTGGATGAATCAGCCCCAGCATTTT
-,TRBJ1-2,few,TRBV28,CASTLAVANYGYTF,TGTGCCAGCACCTTGGCGGTTGCTAACTATGGCTACACCTTC
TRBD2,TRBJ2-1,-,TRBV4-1,CASSQGLSSGRREQFF,TGCGCCAGCAGCCAAGGGTTATCTAGCGGGAGACGCGAGCAGTTCTTC
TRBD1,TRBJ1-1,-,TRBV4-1,CASSLQGLTGGGTEAFF,TGCGCCAGCAGCCTCCAGGGACTAACAGGGGGCGGGACTGAAGCTTTCTTT
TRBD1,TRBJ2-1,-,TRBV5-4,CASSWDRGRNSEQFF,TGTGCCAGCAGCTGGGACAGGGGTCGCAACAGTGAGCAGTTCTTC
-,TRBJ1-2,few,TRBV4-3,CASSQDRGWDGYTF,TGCGCCAGCAGCCAAGACCGGGGTTGGGATGGCTACACCTTC
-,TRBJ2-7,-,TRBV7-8,CASSLSREQYF,TGTGCCAGCAGCCTTAGTCGGGAGCAGTACTTC
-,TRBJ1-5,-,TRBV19,CASSIVTTGPQPQHF,TGTGCCAGTAGTATCGTCACGACAGGACCCCAGCCCCAGCATTTT
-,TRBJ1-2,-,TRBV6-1,CASRQGPGYTF,TGTGCCAGCAGGCAGGGGCCTGGCTACACCTTC
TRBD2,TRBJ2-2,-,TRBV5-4,CASSPRVSSGRNTGELFF,TGTGCCAGCAGCCCCAGGGTGTCTAGCGGAAGAAACACCGGGGAGCTGTTTTTT
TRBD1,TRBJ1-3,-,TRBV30,CAWSGRDRVSSGNTIYF,TGTGCCTGGAGTGGACGGGACAGGGTGAGCTCTGGAAACACCATATATTTT
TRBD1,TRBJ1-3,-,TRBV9,CASSVTGGSGNTIYF,TGTGCCAGCAGCGTGACAGGGGGCTCTGGAAACACCATATATTTT
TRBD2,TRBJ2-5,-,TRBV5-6,CASGWGLAGGETQYF,TGTGCCAGCGGATGGGGTCTAGCGGGAGGGGAGACCCAGTACTTC
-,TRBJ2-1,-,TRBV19,CASSIEGSGYSYNEQFF,TGTGCCAGTAGTATAGAGGGTAGCGGATACTCCTACAATGAGCAGTTCTTC
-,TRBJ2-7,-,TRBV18,CASSPSGSASYEQYF,TGTGCCAGCTCACCTTCCGGGAGTGCCTCCTACGAGCAGTACTTC
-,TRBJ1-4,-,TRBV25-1,CASSEYLWTEGLGKLFF,TGTGCCAGCAGTGAATATCTTTGGACAGAGGGGTTAGGGAAACTGTTTTTT
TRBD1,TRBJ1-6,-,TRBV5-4,CASSQDRSSYNSPLHF,TGTGCCAGCAGCCAGGACAGGAGCTCCTATAATTCACCCCTCCACTTT
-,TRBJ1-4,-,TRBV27,CASSLTGGEYEKLFF,TGTGCCAGCAGTTTGACTGGAGGGGAATATGAAAAACTGTTTTTT
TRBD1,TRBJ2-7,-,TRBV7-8,CASSLAQGRRGQYF,TGTGCCAGCAGCTTAGCACAGGGGCGTCGGGGGCAGTACTTC
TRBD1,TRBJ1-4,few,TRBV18,CASSPGQGDEKLFF,TGTGCCAGCTCACCTGGACAGGGGGATGAAAAACTGTTTTTT
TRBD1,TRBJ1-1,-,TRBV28,CASSLFGDRGTEAFF,TGTGCCAGCAGTTTATTTGGGGACAGGGGCACTGAAGCTTTCTTT
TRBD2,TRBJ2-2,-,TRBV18,CASSPRGLAGNTGELFF,TGTGCCAGCTCACCTCGGGGACTAGCGGGTAACACCGGGGAGCTGTTTTTT
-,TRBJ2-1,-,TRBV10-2,CASSEVPRGEQFF,TGCGCCAGCAGTGAGGTTCCAAGGGGTGAGCAGTTCTTC
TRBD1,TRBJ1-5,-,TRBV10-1,CASSESLDRVSQPQHF,TGCGCCAGCAGTGAGTCGTTGGACAGGGTAAGTCAGCCCCAGCATTTT
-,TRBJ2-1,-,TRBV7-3,CASSSAGASYNEQFF,TGTGCCAGCAGCTCAGCAGGGGCATCGTACAATGAGCAGTTCTTC
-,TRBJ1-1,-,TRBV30,CAWSVLGDRTEAFF,TGTGCCTGGAGTGTTCTCGGGGATCGTACTGAAGCTTTCTTT
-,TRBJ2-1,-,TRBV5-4,CASASSYNEQFF,TGTGCCAGCGCCAGTTCCTACAATGAGCAGTTCTTC